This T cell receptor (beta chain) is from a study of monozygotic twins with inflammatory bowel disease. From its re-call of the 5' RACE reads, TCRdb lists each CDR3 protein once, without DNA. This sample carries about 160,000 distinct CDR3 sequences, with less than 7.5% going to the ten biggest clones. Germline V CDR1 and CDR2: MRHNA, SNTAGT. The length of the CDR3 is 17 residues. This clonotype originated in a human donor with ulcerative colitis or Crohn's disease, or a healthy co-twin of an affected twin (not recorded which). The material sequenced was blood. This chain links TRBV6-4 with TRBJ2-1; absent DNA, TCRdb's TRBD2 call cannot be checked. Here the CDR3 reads CASSDSRLAGSYNEQFF.